This is a list of T cell receptor beta chains from one sample in a study of shared clonotypes between healthy human individuals. The protocol was immunoSEQ multiplex PCR, while the TCRdb copy is restricted to in-frame clones and leaves out a portion. This table holds 1.6 million or so clones, approximately 98.5% found once. Sequencing was carried out using naive CD4+ T cells sorted from blood. These receptors were collected from a man younger than 40 in good health. The CDR3 runs from the conserved cysteine through the conserved F or W. D genes are given only for firm matches. Size is stated for part of the rows, as once, few or many counts, or as a class when the clone is expanded.

clone size	V gene	CDR3 length	J gene	D gene	CDR3 DNA	CDR3 protein
.	TRBV9	16	TRBJ1-4	.	TGTGCCAGCAGCGTAGGCTCGTCAGTTCCTAATGAAAAACTGTTTTTT	CASSVGSSVPNEKLFF
.	TRBV4-3	14	TRBJ1-2	.	TGCGCCAGCAGCCAGGACCTAAGCTACTATGGCTACACCTTC	CASSQDLSYYGYTF
.	TRBV27	13	TRBJ1-3	TRBD1	TGTGCCAGCAGTCCCAGGGGGACGAACACCATATATTTT	CASSPRGTNTIYF
.	TRBV6-1	18	TRBJ2-6	TRBD2	TGTGCCAGCAGTGGACTAGCGTCCGGAGGGGCCGGGGCCAACGTCCTGACTTTC	CASSGLASGGAGANVLTF
.	TRBV19	14	TRBJ2-5	TRBD2	TGTGCCACCTCTGTGGGCGGGGGGGGAGAGACCCAGTACTTC	CATSVGGGGETQYF
.	TRBV18	16	TRBJ1-5	TRBD1	TGTGCCAGCTCACCAGACAGGGGCGTTGGCAATCAGCCCCAGCATTTT	CASSPDRGVGNQPQHF
.	TRBV27	16	TRBJ2-1	TRBD2	TGTGCCAGCAGTTCAATAGCGGGACCCTCCTACAATGAGCAGTTCTTC	CASSSIAGPSYNEQFF
.	TRBV11-3	13	TRBJ2-1	TRBD2	TGTGCCAGCAGCCAAGCGGGAGCGAGGGAGCAGTTCTTC	CASSQAGAREQFF
.	TRBV5-1	13	TRBJ2-7	.	TGCGCCAGCGGAGGGGGCATGGTCTACGAGCAGTACTTC	CASGGGMVYEQYF
.	TRBV4-3	18	TRBJ2-6	.	TGCGCCAGCAGCCCCGCGAGGGGCCAGAGCTCTGGGGCCAACGTCCTGACTTTC	CASSPARGQSSGANVLTF
.	TRBV6-5	12	TRBJ2-7	.	TGTGCCAGCAGTCAGAGGAGCTACGAGCAGTACTTC	CASSQRSYEQYF
.	TRBV5-1	14	TRBJ2-3	TRBD1	TGCGCCAGCAGACGTGGACAGGGCACAGATACGCAGTATTTT	CASRRGQGTDTQYF
.	TRBV7-2	16	TRBJ2-7	TRBD2	TGTGCCAGCAGCAATAGGGTAGCGGGCCCCTCCTACGAGCAGTACTTC	CASSNRVAGPSYEQYF
once	TRBV21-1	13	TRBJ2-2	.	TGTGCCAGCAGCAAAGCGCGGAGGCGTGGGCTGTTTTTT	CASSKARRRGLFF
once	TRBV15	14	TRBJ2-4	.	TGTGCCACAGGGCAGGTGGAGGCCAAAAACATTCAGTACTTC	CATGQVEAKNIQYF
.	TRBV11-2	14	TRBJ2-7	TRBD1	TGTGCCAGCAGCCTAAGACAGGGAATCTACGAGCAGTACTTC	CASSLRQGIYEQYF
.	TRBV29-1	11	TRBJ2-7	.	TGCAGCGTTCGAGGTGCCTACGAGCAGTACTTC	CSVRGAYEQYF
.	TRBV10-1	14	TRBJ1-1	.	TGCGCCAGCAGTGGTGACAGCGCGAACACTGAAGCTTTCTTT	CASSGDSANTEAFF
.	TRBV5-1	16	TRBJ2-7	TRBD2	TGCGCCAGCAGCCCCCCCCGGGGGAGGGCTACCTACGAGCAGTACTTC	CASSPPRGRATYEQYF
.	TRBV19	12	TRBJ2-5	TRBD1	TGTGCCAGCCGGGACAGGGGAGAGACCCAGTACTTC	CASRDRGETQYF
.	TRBV28	15	TRBJ1-5	.	TGTGCCAGCAGTTTTCCAGGAGACTACAATCAGCCCCAGCATTTT	CASSFPGDYNQPQHF
.	TRBV30	12	TRBJ1-2	.	TGTGCCTGCTTGGTGTCCAGATTGGGCTACACCTTC	CACLVSRLGYTF
.	TRBV27	15	TRBJ2-1	TRBD2	TGTGCCAGCAGTTTAGTACTAGCGACCTACAATGAGCAGTTCTTC	CASSLVLATYNEQFF
.	TRBV5-4	17	TRBJ2-2	TRBD1	TGTGCCAGCAGCCCAACAGGGGGGCGTTTCCACACCGGGGAGCTGTTTTTT	CASSPTGGRFHTGELFF
once	TRBV2	15	TRBJ2-7	TRBD2	TGTGCCAGCAGTCTGGCTAGCGGGAGCTTCTACGAGCAGTACTTC	CASSLASGSFYEQYF
.	TRBV7-8	17	TRBJ2-7	.	TGTGCCAGCAGCTCCTTCTCGCGGGGTAGCGCAACCTACGAGCAGTACTTC	CASSSFSRGSATYEQYF
.	TRBV7-9	16	TRBJ2-5	TRBD1	TGTGCCAGCAGCAAAACCCCGGGACAGGGGCAAGAGACCCAGTACTTC	CASSKTPGQGQETQYF
once	TRBV28	19	TRBJ1-2	.	TGTGCCAGCACCTCGCACACACCGGGACAATCCACTAACAACTATGGCTACACCTTC	CASTSHTPGQSTNNYGYTF
once	TRBV10-3	15	TRBJ2-7	TRBD2	TGTGCCATCAGTGACACAGCGGGGAAGTCTCACGAGCAGTACTTC	CAISDTAGKSHEQYF
.	TRBV11-2	14	TRBJ2-2	TRBD1	TGTGCCAGTTGGACAGGGAAGGACACCGGGGAGCTGTTTTTT	CASWTGKDTGELFF
once	TRBV7-9	16	TRBJ2-3	TRBD2	TGTGCCAGCAGCCCCCCCCCTAGCGGGAGTACAGATACGCAGTATTTT	CASSPPPSGSTDTQYF
.	TRBV28	15	TRBJ2-7	TRBD2	TGTGCCAGCAGTGGACTAGCGGGAGATCCCTACGAGCAGTACTTC	CASSGLAGDPYEQYF
.	TRBV29-1	16	TRBJ2-7	TRBD1	TGCAGCGCCGAAGGGCTGACAGGGTGGAACACGTACGAGCAGTACTTC	CSAEGLTGWNTYEQYF
.	TRBV6-6	16	TRBJ2-3	.	TGTGCCAGCAGTTACGAATCCGGGCGGAGCACAGATACGCAGTATTTT	CASSYESGRSTDTQYF
.	TRBV5-1	16	TRBJ1-1	.	TGCGCCAGCAGCCATGGGGCGGGCGGGGGGAACACTGAAGCTTTCTTT	CASSHGAGGGNTEAFF
.	TRBV7-9	14	TRBJ2-5	.	TGTGCCAGCAGCCTCGGGGAGGGGGTAGAGACCCAGTACTTC	CASSLGEGVETQYF
.	TRBV27	16	TRBJ2-1	.	TGTGCCAGCAGTTTAGCTTTAGGGACACACTACAATGAGCAGTTCTTC	CASSLALGTHYNEQFF
.	TRBV6-4	16	TRBJ2-2	.	TGTGCCAGCAGGTCGACGACCCCCGGCTCGGCCGGGGAGCTGTTTTTT	CASRSTTPGSAGELFF